This TCR beta chain was retrieved from a study of blood T cell repertoires in COVID-19. The wider study: The United States, Italy and Spain provided the acute and convalescent COVID-19 samples.

Germline-derived CDR1 and CDR2 are MNHEY and SVGAGI. The CDR3 has 15 residues. J was trimmed by 6 bases and V by 0 bases; bases with no gene match: 6. Authors' processing steps: Amplification of reference gene primers provided the estimated nucleated cell counts. Measured with immunoSEQ multiplex PCR; TCRdb has only the in-frame clones, and not every one. That table is the source of V, J and clone size, and D and trimming were worked out from the DNA. Seen here are around 250,000 clones, 75% to 90% observed once, and the top ten hold 3.1%. Cohorts were based on clinical histories the participants reported. Exposed participants came across a COVID-19 case within 2 weeks before study entry.

This chain joins TRBV6-5 and TRBJ1-2; TRBD1 matches at 8 bases. The source material was PBMCs or T cells enriched from blood (not recorded which). The sequence was obtained from a woman aged 40 to 49 who had been exposed to COVID-19. Written as DNA, the CDR3 is TGTGCCAGCAGTTACTCGATCCGACAGGGGAATGGCTACACCTTC. This gives the protein CASSYSIRQGNGYTF.